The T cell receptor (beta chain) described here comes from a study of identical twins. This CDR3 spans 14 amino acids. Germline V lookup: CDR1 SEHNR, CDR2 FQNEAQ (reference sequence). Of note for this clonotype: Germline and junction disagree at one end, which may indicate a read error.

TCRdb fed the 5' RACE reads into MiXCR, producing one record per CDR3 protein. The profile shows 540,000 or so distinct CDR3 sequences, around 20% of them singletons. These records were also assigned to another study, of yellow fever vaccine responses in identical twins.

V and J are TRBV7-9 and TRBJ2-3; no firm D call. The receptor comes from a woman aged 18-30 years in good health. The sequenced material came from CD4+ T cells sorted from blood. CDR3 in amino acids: CASSRVESTDTQYF. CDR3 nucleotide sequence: TGTGCCAGCAGTCGGGTAGAGAGCACAGATACGCAGTATTTC.